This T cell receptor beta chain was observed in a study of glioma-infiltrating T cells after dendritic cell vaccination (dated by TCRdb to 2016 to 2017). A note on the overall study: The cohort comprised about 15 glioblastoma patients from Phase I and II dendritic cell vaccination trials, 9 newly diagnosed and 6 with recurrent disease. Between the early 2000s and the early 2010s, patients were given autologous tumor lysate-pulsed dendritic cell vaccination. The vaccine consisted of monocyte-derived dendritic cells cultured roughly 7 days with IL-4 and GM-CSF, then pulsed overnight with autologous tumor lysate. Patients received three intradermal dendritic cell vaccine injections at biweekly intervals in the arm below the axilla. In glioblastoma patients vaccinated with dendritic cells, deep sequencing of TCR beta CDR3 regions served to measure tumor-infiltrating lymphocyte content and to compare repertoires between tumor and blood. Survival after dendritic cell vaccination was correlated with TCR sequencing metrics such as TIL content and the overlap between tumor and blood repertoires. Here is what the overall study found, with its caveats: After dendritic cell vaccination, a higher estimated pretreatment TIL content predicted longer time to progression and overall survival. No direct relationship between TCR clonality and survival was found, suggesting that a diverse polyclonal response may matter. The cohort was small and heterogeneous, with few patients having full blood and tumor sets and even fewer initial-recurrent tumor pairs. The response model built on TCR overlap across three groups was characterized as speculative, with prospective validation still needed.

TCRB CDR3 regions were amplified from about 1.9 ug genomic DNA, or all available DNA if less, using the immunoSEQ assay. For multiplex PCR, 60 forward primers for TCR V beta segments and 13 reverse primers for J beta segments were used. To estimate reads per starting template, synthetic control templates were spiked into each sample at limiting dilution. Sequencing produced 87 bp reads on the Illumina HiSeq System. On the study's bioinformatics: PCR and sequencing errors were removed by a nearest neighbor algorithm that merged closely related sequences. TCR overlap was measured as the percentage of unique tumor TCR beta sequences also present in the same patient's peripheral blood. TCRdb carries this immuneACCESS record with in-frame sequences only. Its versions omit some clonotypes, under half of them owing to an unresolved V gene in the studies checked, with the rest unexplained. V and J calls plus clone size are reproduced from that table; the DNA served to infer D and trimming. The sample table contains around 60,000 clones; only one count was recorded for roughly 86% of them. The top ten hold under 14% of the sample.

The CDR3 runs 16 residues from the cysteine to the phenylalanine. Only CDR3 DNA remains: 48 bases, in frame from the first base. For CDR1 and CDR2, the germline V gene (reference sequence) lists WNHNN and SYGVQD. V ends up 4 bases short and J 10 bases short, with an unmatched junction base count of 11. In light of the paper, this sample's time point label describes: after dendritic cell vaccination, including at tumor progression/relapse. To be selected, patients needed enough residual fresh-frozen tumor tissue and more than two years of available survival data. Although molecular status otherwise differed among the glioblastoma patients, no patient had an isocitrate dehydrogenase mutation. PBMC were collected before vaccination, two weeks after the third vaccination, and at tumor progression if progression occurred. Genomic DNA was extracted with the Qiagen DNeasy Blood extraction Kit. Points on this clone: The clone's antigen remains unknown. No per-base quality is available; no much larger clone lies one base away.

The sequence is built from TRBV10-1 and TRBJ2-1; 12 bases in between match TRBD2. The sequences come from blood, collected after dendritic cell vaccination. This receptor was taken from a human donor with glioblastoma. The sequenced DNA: TGCGCCAGCAGTGGAGAGACTAGCGGGAGCACAAAAGAGCAGTTCTTC. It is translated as CASSGETSGSTKEQFF.